The 9 T cell receptor beta chains presented below share a single source sample, sequenced in a study of human T cells and chemical hapten exposure. The time point denotes: patch test 3, about 24 weeks after DPC sensitization. Treatment specified: therapeutic diphenylcyclopropenone sensitization with weekly scalp DPC. In TCRdb, the RACE reads were re-called with MiXCR into one record per CDR3 protein. The sample lists some 96,000 distinct CDR3 sequences; 27% were seen once. The sample here was whole blood, taken in connection with sensitization to the hapten diphenylcyclopropenone (DPC). These receptors were collected from a man aged 35 to 55 with alopecia areata. Some clones in this sample may be carry-over from other donors' samples.

The V gene is TRBV28, the J gene TRBJ1-5; tentatively, D is TRBD1 (6 bases). This CDR3 region has 15 residues. Trimming left V 1 base short and J 2 bases short, with 9 bases between. Looked up from germline, CDR1 is MDHEN and CDR2 is SYDVKM. This CDR3 is CASSLLGARNQPQHF. The DNA of the CDR3 is TGTGCCAGCAGTTTATTGGGGGCACGCAATCAGCCCCAGCATTTT.

V gene TRBV30 combines with J gene TRBJ2-7; possible D gene TRBD2, 5 bases. The ends were cut back, 3 bases at V and 6 bases at J, with 12 bases in the middle. The CDR3 sequence is 12 residues long. Germline values: CDR1 GTSNPN, CDR2 SVGIG (reference sequence). CDR3 in DNA: TGTGCCTGGAGGGTCGGGGAACCCGAGCAGTACTTC. This codes for CAWRVGEPEQYF.

The rearrangement links TRBV12-3 or TRBV12-4 to TRBJ1-3, with D maybe TRBD1 (5 bases). CDR3 length: 15 residues. With 6 bases removed from V and 0 bases from J, the gap between germline ends came to 12 bases. The CDR3 coding sequence is TGTGCCAGCAGCCACGGGACGGCCTCTGGAAACACCATATATTTT. It specifies CASSHGTASGNTIYF.

This chain uses TRBV9 with TRBJ1-3; TRBD1 might be the D (5 bases). The CDR3 covers 14 residues. V lost 4 bases and J lost 7, with 15 bases in between. Germline-derived CDR1 and CDR2 are SGDLS and YYNGEE. For the CDR3, the DNA is TGTGCCAGCAGCCGGGACTCCGGCCGGAACACCATATATTTT. Translating it yields CASSRDSGRNTIYF.

This clonotype was seen more than once but under ten times. V gene TRBV20-1 combines with J gene TRBJ2-3, with TRBD2 identical over 10 bases. The germline V gene encodes CDR1 DFQATT and CDR2 SNEGSKA (reference sequence). This CDR3 has 16 residues. V lost 0 bases, J lost 7 bases, and 10 bases stayed unmatched. CDR3 in amino acids: CSARDMEREGRYTQYF. DNA of the CDR3: TGCAGTGCTAGAGATATGGAGCGGGAGGGCCGTTATACGCAGTATTTT.

V and J are TRBV5-1 and TRBJ1-1; D is unresolved. CDR1 is SGHRS and CDR2 is YFSETQ in the germline V gene. This CDR3 is built from 16 residues. V lost 4 bases, J lost 1 base, and 17 bases lay in between. The CDR3 spells CASSPGPGLPNTEAFF. CDR3 sequence (DNA): TGCGCCAGCAGCCCTGGACCTGGACTGCCGAACACTGAAGCTTTCTTT. Complete variable domain (other parts from reference TRBV5-1 and TRBJ1-1): KAGVTQTPRYLIKTRGQQVTLSCSPISGHRSVSWYQQTPGQGLQFLFEYFSETQRNKGNFPGRFSGRQFSNSRSEMNVSTLELGDSALYLCASSPGPGLPNTEAFFGQGTRLTVV.

The rearrangement links TRBV6-5 to TRBJ2-2; 14 bases are shared with TRBD2. Germline V gives CDR1 MNHEY, CDR2 SVGAGI. V was clipped by 7 bases and J by 6 bases; unmatched bases: 1. CDR3 length: 14 residues. The CDR3 bases are TGTGCCAGCAAGACTAGCGGGAGGGCCGGGGAGCTGTTTTTT. Its translation is CASKTSGRAGELFF.

The DNA for the CDR3 is TGTGCCAGCAGTCCAAATAGGATCTACAGGGCCTTGCATTTT. Amino acids: CASSPNRIYRALHF. The V and J genes are TRBV28 and TRBJ1-5, with D possibly TRBD1 on 6 matching bases. V was clipped by 5 bases and J by 15 bases, with 23 bases between them. Germline V gene sequence: CDR1 MDHEN, CDR2 SYDVKM. The CDR3 is 14 amino acids. Complete variable domain (other parts from reference TRBV28 and TRBJ1-5): DVKVTQSSRYLVKRTGEKVFLECVQDMDHENMFWYRQDPGLGLRLIYFSYDVKMKEKGDIPEGYSVSREKKERFSLILESASTNQTSMYLCASSPNRIYRALHFGDGTRLSIL.

In its sample, this clonotype was seen a few times. The rearrangement links TRBV6-6 to TRBJ1-3; tentatively, D is TRBD1 (5 bases). This CDR3 region has 15 residues. The germline gives CDR1 MNHNY, CDR2 SVGAGI (reference sequence). The germline V and J ends were trimmed by 6 bases and 0 bases, with 12 bases remaining between them. The CDR3, as DNA: TGTGCCAGCAGAGTAGGGGATATCTCTGGAAACACCATATATTTT. Translated: CASRVGDISGNTIYF.